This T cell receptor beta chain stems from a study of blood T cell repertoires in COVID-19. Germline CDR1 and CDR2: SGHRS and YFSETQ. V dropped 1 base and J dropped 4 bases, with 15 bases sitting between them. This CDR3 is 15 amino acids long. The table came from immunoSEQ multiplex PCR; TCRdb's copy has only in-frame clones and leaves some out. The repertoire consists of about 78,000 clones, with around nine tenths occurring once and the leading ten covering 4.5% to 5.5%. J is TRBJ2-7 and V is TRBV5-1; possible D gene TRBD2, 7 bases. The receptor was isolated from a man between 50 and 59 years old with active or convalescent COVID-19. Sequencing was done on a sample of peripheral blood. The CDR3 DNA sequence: TGCGCCAGCAGCTTGTCAACGGGGGGCGCGTACGAGCAGTACTTC. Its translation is CASSLSTGGAYEQYF. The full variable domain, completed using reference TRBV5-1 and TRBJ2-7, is KAGVTQTPRYLIKTRGQQVTLSCSPISGHRSVSWYQQTPGQGLQFLFEYFSETQRNKGNFPGRFSGRQFSNSRSEMNVSTLELGDSALYLCASSLSTGGAYEQYFGPGTRLTVT.